These T cell receptor beta chains were read from a single sample in a study of blood T cell repertoires in COVID-19. The method was immunoSEQ multiplex PCR; TCRdb's version includes in-frame clones alone and lacks a portion of them. The repertoire holds approximately 350,000 clones, with under 85% as singletons. The sequenced material came from PBMCs or T cells enriched from blood (not recorded which). All receptors derive from a woman in her fifties or sixties who had recovered from COVID-19. Both conserved end residues are part of each CDR3. A D gene is named only where the DNA matches it firmly. Clone size appears in some rows only: once, few, many, or a class for an expanded clone.

>TRBV15|-|TRBJ2-7|-
TGTGCCACCAGCCGAGGGCTCTCCTACGAGCAGTACTTC
CATSRGLSYEQYF
>TRBV6-2/TRBV6-3|TRBD2|TRBJ2-7|-
TGTGCCAGCAGTTTCTCGGGGGGTCCGCTGTACTTC
CASSFSGGPLYF
>TRBV7-2|-|TRBJ2-5|-
TGTGCCAGCAGCCAAGAGGAGGGAGAGACCCAGTACTTC
CASSQEEGETQYF
>TRBV3-1/TRBV3-2|TRBD1|TRBJ1-5|-
TGTGCCAGCAGCCAAACACAGGGGAGTCAGCCCCAGCATTTT
CASSQTQGSQPQHF
>TRBV3-1/TRBV3-2|-|TRBJ1-1|-
TGTGCCAGCAGCCAATACCGCGACCCCCGGAGCAAGAACACTGAAGCTTTCTTT
CASSQYRDPRSKNTEAFF
>TRBV4-1|TRBD1|TRBJ1-6|few
TGCGCCAGCAGCCACAGCAGGGACAGCTATAATTCACCCCTCCACTTT
CASSHSRDSYNSPLHF
>TRBV5-6|TRBD2|TRBJ2-3|-
TGTGCCAGCAGCTCCGGACTAGCGGGCACAGATACGCAGTATTTT
CASSSGLAGTDTQYF
>TRBV19|TRBD2|TRBJ2-1|-
TGTGCCAGTAGTAACTTAGCGGGGGGACGTGTAACTTCCTACAATGAGCAGTTCTTC
CASSNLAGGRVTSYNEQFF
>TRBV5-6|TRBD1|TRBJ2-1|few
TGTGCCAGCAGCTTGGCGGACAGGGTAGCAAATGAGCAGTTCTTC
CASSLADRVANEQFF
>TRBV27|TRBD2|TRBJ2-1|few
TGTGCCAGCAGTTTCGTGGTAGCGGGATACAATGAGCAGTTCTTC
CASSFVVAGYNEQFF
>TRBV18|TRBD1|TRBJ1-1|-
TGTGCCAGCTCACGACAGGGGACTGAAGCTTTCTTT
CASSRQGTEAFF
>TRBV11-3|-|TRBJ2-2|-
TGTGCCAGCAGCTTAGCGGGACAAAATACCGGGGAGCTGTTTTTT
CASSLAGQNTGELFF
>TRBV19|TRBD1|TRBJ1-1|-
TGTGCCAGTACCAAGGACAGGGGGCCATATGAAGCTTTCTTT
CASTKDRGPYEAFF
>TRBV27|-|TRBJ2-2|-
TGTGCCAGCACCCAGTTGACGGGCAGGGGCCGCGGGGAGCTGTTTTTT
CASTQLTGRGRGELFF
>TRBV5-1|-|TRBJ2-1|-
TGCGCCAGCAGCTTGGGGGGGCTAGTGATCAATGAGCAGTTCTTC
CASSLGGLVINEQFF